This is a list of T cell receptor beta chains from one sample in a study of post-analysis software for immune sequencing data. Each CDR3 protein gets one entry after TCRdb re-called the PCR reads with MiXCR. The sample lists around 770,000 distinct CDR3 sequences, more than 45% occurring once. Sample: blood. The receptors derive from a girl aged 5 to 17 with multiple sclerosis. Each CDR3 is given with its conserved first and last residue. D genes are given only for firm matches. Clone size is given for some rows only: seen once, a few or many times, or a class if the clone is expanded.

abundance	v_gene	d_gene	j_gene	CDR3nt	CDR3aa
-	TRBV11-3	TRBD1	TRBJ2-7	TGTGCCAGCAGCTTTAGAGGGACAGGGACCTACGAGCAGTACTTC	CASSFRGTGTYEQYF
-	TRBV12-3/TRBV12-4	-	TRBJ1-2	TGTGCCAGCAGCATAACAGGGCCCCATGGCTACACCTTC	CASSITGPHGYTF
-	TRBV27	-	TRBJ1-6	TGTGCCAGCTCCGAGAGACGGTTCAATTCACCCCTCCACTTT	CASSERRFNSPLHF
-	TRBV5-1	TRBD2	TRBJ2-1	TGCGCCAGCAGCTTGGCGGTGCGGGGGAGCTCCTACAATGAGCAGTTCTTC	CASSLAVRGSSYNEQFF
-	TRBV12-3/TRBV12-4	-	TRBJ1-5	TGTGCCAGCAGAAGGGGCCTCCGCCCCCACCCCCAGCATTTT	CASRRGLRPHPQHF
-	TRBV20-1	-	TRBJ2-1	TGCAGTGCTAGAGAGCCAGGAGGGCATGAGCAGTTCTTC	CSAREPGGHEQFF
few	TRBV20-1	-	TRBJ1-2	TGCAGTGCTGAAGCCCGACAGGCGCCTAACTATGGCTACACCTTC	CSAEARQAPNYGYTF
few	TRBV6-6	-	TRBJ1-1	TGTGCCAGCAGGCAAGGGTGGGGGAATGGCACTGAAGCTTTCTTT	CASRQGWGNGTEAFF
-	TRBV28	TRBD2	TRBJ2-1	TGTGCCAGCAGTTCTAGCGGGAGTTCCCACAATGAGCAGTTCTTC	CASSSSGSSHNEQFF
-	TRBV7-2	TRBD2	TRBJ2-5	TGTGCCAGCAGCTTAGATCGCGGGAGACAAGAGACCCAGTACTTC	CASSLDRGRQETQYF
-	TRBV11-2	-	TRBJ1-1	TGCGCCAGCAGCTTAGTAGGGGAAGGAACTGAAGCTTTCTTT	CASSLVGEGTEAFF
-	TRBV6-5	-	TRBJ2-5	TGTGCCAGCAGTTACTCGAGTGGGGTTGGAGAGACCCAGTACTTC	CASSYSSGVGETQYF
once	TRBV20-1	-	TRBJ2-5	TGCAGTGCCCCGAAGGAGGGCCAAGAGACCCAGTACTTC	CSAPKEGQETQYF
-	TRBV15	TRBD1	TRBJ1-2	TGTGCCACCAGCGGAAGGGACAGAAACTATGGCTACACCTTC	CATSGRDRNYGYTF
-	TRBV20-1	-	TRBJ2-7	TGCAGTGCTAACCCAGAGGGGTTCCCCTACGAGCAGTACTTC	CSANPEGFPYEQYF
-	TRBV6-5	TRBD2	TRBJ2-1	TGTGCCAGCAGTTCCCATTTGACTAGCGGGAGGGAGGATGAGCAGTTCTTC	CASSSHLTSGREDEQFF
-	TRBV27	TRBD1	TRBJ2-7	TGTGCCAGCAGTGCCCGGGACAGGGGCTTCTACGAGCAGTACTTC	CASSARDRGFYEQYF
-	TRBV11-1	-	TRBJ2-7	TGTGCCAGCAGCTTAAGTCGGGACGGAACCTACGAGCAGTACTTC	CASSLSRDGTYEQYF
-	TRBV28	TRBD2	TRBJ2-7	TGTGCCGGCAGTTTAGTTGGGAGGGCTTCGGACGAGCAGTACTTC	CAGSLVGRASDEQYF
few	TRBV7-2	-	TRBJ2-7	TGTGCCAGCAGCTTAGAGGGTGGTGCACCCTACGAGCAGTACTTC	CASSLEGGAPYEQYF
few	TRBV15	TRBD1	TRBJ1-5	TGTGCCACCAGCAGACCCGGGACAGGGGGCGTGCAGCCCCAGCATTTT	CATSRPGTGGVQPQHF
-	TRBV20-1	-	TRBJ2-7	TGCAGTGCTAGAGGGGGTCCTGAGCGGAGCTCCTACGAGCAGTACTTC	CSARGGPERSSYEQYF
-	TRBV20-1	TRBD1	TRBJ2-7	TGCAGTGCCCAGACAGGGGCGAACTACGAGCAGTACTTC	CSAQTGANYEQYF
few	TRBV11-2	-	TRBJ2-5	TGTGCCGGCAGCCCCGGACAGGGAGGGGAGACCCAGTACTTC	CAGSPGQGGETQYF
-	TRBV29-1	TRBD2	TRBJ2-7	TGCAGCGTTGTGTCTAGCGGCTACGAGCAGTACTTC	CSVVSSGYEQYF
-	TRBV5-1	-	TRBJ2-1	TGCGCCAGCAGCTGGGCAGGGCACAATGAGCAGTTCTTC	CASSWAGHNEQFF
once	TRBV7-6	-	TRBJ2-3	TGTGCCAGCAGCGGGGGCGGGGGATCCCTATGGGATACGCAGTATTTT	CASSGGGGSLWDTQYF
-	TRBV3-1	-	TRBJ1-2	TGTGCCAGCAGCCAACAGGGACTGAACTATGGCTACACCTTC	CASSQQGLNYGYTF
-	TRBV13	-	TRBJ2-7	TGTGCCGGCAGCTTCGGCACGTCCTTCGCCTACGAGCAGTACTTC	CAGSFGTSFAYEQYF
few	TRBV7-9	TRBD1	TRBJ2-7	TGTGCCAGCAGCTTAGTTGACAGGGGAGTGGGATCCTACGAGCAGTACTTC	CASSLVDRGVGSYEQYF
-	TRBV20-1	-	TRBJ2-7	TGCAGTGCCCTTGGGTACTCCTACGAGCAGTACTTC	CSALGYSYEQYF
few	TRBV5-6	-	TRBJ1-2	TGTGCCAGTTACGGCCCAGGAGCAAACGGTGGCTACACCTTC	CASYGPGANGGYTF
-	TRBV6-1	TRBD2	TRBJ2-7	TGTGCCAGCAGCACCGGGAGGGGGACTAGCGGCTACGAGCAGTACTTC	CASSTGRGTSGYEQYF
once	TRBV5-1	-	TRBJ2-6	TGCGCCAGCAGCTTGGACGAGGGTCCCAACTCTGGGGCCAACGTCCGGACTTTC	CASSLDEGPNSGANVRTF
-	TRBV12-3/TRBV12-4	-	TRBJ2-7	TGTGCCAGCAGTTTACGGCCAGGGGAGTACGAGCAGTACTTC	CASSLRPGEYEQYF
many	TRBV29-1	-	TRBJ2-5	TGCAGCGGAAGCTGGGGTAGTGGTGAGACCCAGTACTTC	CSGSWGSGETQYF
-	TRBV7-9	-	TRBJ2-7	TGTGCCAGCAGTTCATCCGTCGGGTGGGAGGTTCTTTACGAGCAGTACTTC	CASSSSVGWEVLYEQYF
few	TRBV12-3/TRBV12-4	TRBD2	TRBJ2-5	TGTGCCAGCAGTTCCGCCTCGCCTGAGCGGGGGGAGACCCAGTACTTC	CASSSASPERGETQYF
-	TRBV15	-	TRBJ2-3	TGTGCCACCAACAGAGATGGCATAAGCACAGATACGCAGTATTTT	CATNRDGISTDTQYF
-	TRBV12-3/TRBV12-4	TRBD2	TRBJ2-7	TGTGCCAGCAGTTTGGGCGGGGGGAACCCCTACGAGCAGTACTTC	CASSLGGGNPYEQYF
-	TRBV10-3	-	TRBJ1-2	TGTGCCAGTGCCACAGGGACTGGGGCTTATGGCTACACCTTC	CASATGTGAYGYTF
-	TRBV4-2	-	TRBJ1-4	TGTGCCAGCAGCCAAGCTCCGGCGAATGAAGAACTGTTTTTT	CASSQAPANEELFF
-	TRBV19	-	TRBJ2-2	TGTGCCAGTGGGTCCGTCGCGAACACCGGGGAGCTGTTTTTT	CASGSVANTGELFF
few	TRBV6-5	TRBD1	TRBJ1-2	TGTGCCAGCAGTTATGGGAGGGACAGGGGTCACTATGGCTACACCTTC	CASSYGRDRGHYGYTF
many	TRBV7-2	TRBD1	TRBJ2-1	TGTGCCAGCAGCTTGGACAGGGGGGCCCGCTTCAATGAGCAGTTCTTC	CASSLDRGARFNEQFF
-	TRBV6-2/TRBV6-3	TRBD2	TRBJ2-7	TGTGCCAGCAGTCCAGGACTAGCGGGATACGACGAGCAGTACTTC	CASSPGLAGYDEQYF
few	TRBV6-5	TRBD2	TRBJ2-1	TGTGCCAGCAGTTACCTAGCGGGAGGCTCCTACAATGAGCAGTTCTTC	CASSYLAGGSYNEQFF
-	TRBV7-3	TRBD2	TRBJ2-1	TGTGCCAGCAGCTCTCCAGAAATAGCGGGAGGGATCAATGAGCAGTTCTTC	CASSSPEIAGGINEQFF
-	TRBV12-3/TRBV12-4	-	TRBJ2-3	TGTGCCAGCAGCCGTGTCCGGTACGGCACAGATACGCAGTATTTT	CASSRVRYGTDTQYF